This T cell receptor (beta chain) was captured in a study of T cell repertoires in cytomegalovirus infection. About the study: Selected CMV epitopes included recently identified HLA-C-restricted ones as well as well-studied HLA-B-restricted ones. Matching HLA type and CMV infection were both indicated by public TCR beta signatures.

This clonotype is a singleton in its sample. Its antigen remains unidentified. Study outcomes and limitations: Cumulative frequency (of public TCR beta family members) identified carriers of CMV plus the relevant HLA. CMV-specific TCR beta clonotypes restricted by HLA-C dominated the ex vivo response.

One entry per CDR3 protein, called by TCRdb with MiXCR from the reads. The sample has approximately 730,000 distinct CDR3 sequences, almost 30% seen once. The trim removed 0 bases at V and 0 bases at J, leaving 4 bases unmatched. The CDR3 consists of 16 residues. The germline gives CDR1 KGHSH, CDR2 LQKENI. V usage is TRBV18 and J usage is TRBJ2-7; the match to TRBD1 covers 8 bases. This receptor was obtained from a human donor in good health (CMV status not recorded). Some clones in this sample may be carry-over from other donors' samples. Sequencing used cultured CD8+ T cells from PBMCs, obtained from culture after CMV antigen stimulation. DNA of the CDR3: TGTGCCAGCTCACCACCCGGTCAGGGGGCCTCCTACGAGCAGTACTTC. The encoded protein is CASSPPGQGASYEQYF.